This TCR beta chain was sequenced in a study of T-cell memory formation after mild COVID-19. On the study more broadly: Largely donor-specific sequence clusters came from two donors.

To note about this clonotype: The antigen is undetermined.

Study outcomes and limitations: Detection of some responders pre-infection suggested pre-existing cross-reactive memory T cells participated. Clones shrinking from day 15 to 85 showed even CD4/CD8 mixes; later expanders tilted CD4+.

MiXCR, applied by TCRdb to the 5' RACE reads, yields one record per CDR3 protein. The sample consists of 410,000 or so distinct CDR3 sequences, 20% to 30% of them appearing once. The V gene lost 2 bases and the J gene lost 8 bases, with 24 bases spanning the gap. CDR3 length equals 18 residues. Per germline, CDR1 KGHDR and CDR2 SFDVKD. The sequenced material came from PBMCs or a T cell subset sorted from them (not recorded which). The V call is TRBV24-1, the J call TRBJ2-1, with no clear D. This receptor was identified in an adult woman who had mild COVID-19 (a few samples of this study predate the infection). Cell type and time point are not known. This CDR3 reads CATSDSYPGKLKDDEQFF. CDR3 bases: TGTGCCACCAGTGATTCTTACCCCGGAAAGTTGAAGGACGATGAGCAGTTCTTC.